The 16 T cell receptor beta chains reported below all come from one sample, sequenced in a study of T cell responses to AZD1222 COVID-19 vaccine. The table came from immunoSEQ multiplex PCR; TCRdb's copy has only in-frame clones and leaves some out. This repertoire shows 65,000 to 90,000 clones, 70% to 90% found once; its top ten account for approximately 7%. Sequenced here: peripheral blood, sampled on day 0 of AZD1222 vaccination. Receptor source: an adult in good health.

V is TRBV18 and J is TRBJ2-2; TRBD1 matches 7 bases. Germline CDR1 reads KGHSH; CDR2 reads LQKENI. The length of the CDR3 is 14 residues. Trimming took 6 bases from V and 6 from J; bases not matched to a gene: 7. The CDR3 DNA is TGTGCCAGCTCGCAAGAACAGGGGTCCGGGGAGCTGTTTTTT. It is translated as CASSQEQGSGELFF.

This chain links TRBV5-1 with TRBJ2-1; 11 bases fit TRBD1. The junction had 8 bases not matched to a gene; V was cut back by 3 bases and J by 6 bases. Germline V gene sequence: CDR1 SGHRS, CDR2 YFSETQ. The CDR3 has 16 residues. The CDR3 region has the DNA TGCGCCAGCAGCTCCTTCCCCGGGACAGGGGGCAATGAGCAGTTCTTC. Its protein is CASSSFPGTGGNEQFF.

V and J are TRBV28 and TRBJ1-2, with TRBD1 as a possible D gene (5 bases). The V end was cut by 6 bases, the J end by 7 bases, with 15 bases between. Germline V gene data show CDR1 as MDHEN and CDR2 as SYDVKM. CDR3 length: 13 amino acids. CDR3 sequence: CASSSPGGTGYTF. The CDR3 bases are TGTGCCAGCAGCTCACCGGGGGGGACTGGCTACACCTTC.

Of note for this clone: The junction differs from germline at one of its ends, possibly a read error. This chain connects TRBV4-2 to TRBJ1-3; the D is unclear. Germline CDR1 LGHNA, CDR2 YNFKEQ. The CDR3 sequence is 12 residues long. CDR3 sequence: CASSQVREALFF. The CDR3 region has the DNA TGTGCCAGCAGCCAAGTCCGGGAGGCCCTCTTTTTT.

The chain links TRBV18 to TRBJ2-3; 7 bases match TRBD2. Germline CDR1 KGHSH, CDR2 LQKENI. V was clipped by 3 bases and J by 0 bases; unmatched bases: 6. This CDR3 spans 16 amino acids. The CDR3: CASSPVLAASTDTQYF. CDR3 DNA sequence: TGTGCCAGCTCACCGGTCCTAGCGGCGAGCACAGATACGCAGTATTTT.

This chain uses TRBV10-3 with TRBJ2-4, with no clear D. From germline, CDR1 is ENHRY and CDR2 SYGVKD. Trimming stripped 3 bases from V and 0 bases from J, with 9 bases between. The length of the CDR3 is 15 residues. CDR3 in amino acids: CAISDAFQAKNIQYF. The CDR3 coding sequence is TGTGCCATCAGTGATGCGTTTCAAGCCAAAAACATTCAGTACTTC.

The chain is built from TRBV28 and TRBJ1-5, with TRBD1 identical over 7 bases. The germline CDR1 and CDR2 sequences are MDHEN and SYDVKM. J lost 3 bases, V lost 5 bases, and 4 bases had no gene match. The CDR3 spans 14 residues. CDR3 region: CASSRGTVNQPQHF. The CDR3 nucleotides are TGTGCCAGCAGTCGAGGGACAGTCAATCAGCCCCAGCATTTT.

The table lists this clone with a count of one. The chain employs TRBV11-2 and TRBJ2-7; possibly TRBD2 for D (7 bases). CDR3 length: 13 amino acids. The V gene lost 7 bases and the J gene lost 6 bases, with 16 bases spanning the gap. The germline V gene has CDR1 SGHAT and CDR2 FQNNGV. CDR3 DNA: TGTGCCAGCAACCACGGGGGGCAGGTCGAGCAGTACTTC. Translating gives CASNHGGQVEQYF.

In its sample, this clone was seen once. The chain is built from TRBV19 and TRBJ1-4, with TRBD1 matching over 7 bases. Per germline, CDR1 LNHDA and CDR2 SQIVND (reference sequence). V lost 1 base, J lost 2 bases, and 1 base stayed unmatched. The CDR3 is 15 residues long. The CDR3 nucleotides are TGTGCCAGTAGTATAGGGGGACAGACTAATGAAAAACTGTTTTTT. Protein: CASSIGGQTNEKLFF.

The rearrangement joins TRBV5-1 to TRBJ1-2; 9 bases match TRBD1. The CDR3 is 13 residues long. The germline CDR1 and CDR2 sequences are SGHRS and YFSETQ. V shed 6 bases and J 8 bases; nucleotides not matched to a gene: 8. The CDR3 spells CASNPGQGTGYTF. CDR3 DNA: TGCGCCAGCAACCCGGGACAGGGTACAGGCTACACCTTC.

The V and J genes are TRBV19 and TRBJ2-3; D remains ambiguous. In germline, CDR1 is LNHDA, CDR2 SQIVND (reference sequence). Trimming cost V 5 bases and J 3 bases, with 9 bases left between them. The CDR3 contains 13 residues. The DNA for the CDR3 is TGTGCCAGTAGTCTACGGTTGACAGATACGCAGTATTTT. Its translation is CASSLRLTDTQYF.

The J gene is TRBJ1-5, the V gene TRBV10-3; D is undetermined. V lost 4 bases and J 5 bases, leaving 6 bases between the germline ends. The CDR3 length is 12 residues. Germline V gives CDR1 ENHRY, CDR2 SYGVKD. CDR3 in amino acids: CAISGPDQPQHF. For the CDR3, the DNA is TGTGCCATCAGTGGACCCGATCAGCCCCAGCATTTT.

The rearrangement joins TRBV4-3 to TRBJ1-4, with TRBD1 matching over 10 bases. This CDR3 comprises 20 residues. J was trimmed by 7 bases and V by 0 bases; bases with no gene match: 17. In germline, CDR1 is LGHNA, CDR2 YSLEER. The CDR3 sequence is CASSQDVLVTGGFKGEKLFF. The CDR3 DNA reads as TGCGCCAGCAGCCAAGATGTTCTAGTGACAGGGGGCTTTAAGGGTGAAAAACTGTTTTTT.

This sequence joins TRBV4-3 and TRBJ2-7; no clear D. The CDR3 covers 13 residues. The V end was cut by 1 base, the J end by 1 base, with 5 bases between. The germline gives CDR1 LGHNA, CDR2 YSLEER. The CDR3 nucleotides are TGCGCCAGCAGCCAAGGGGTTTCCTACGAGCAGTACTTC. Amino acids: CASSQGVSYEQYF.

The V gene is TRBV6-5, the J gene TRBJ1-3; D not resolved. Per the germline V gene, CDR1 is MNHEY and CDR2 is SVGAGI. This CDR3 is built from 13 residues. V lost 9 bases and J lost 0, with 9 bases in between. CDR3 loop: CASRTDSGNTIYF. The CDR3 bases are TGTGCCAGTAGGACGGACTCTGGAAACACCATATATTTT.

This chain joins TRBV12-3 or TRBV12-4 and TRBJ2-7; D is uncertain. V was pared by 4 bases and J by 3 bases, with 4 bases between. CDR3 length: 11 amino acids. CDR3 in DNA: TGTGCCAGCAGTTCCCGCTACGAGCAGTACTTC. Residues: CASSSRYEQYF.